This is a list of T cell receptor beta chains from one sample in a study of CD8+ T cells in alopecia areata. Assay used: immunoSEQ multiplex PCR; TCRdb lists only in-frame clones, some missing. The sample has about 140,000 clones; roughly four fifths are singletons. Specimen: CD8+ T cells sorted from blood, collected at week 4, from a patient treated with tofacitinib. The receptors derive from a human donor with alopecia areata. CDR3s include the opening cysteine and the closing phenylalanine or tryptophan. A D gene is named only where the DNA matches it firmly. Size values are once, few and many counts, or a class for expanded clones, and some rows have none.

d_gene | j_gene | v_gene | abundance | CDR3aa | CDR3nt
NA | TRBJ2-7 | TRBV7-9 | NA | CASSPLKDGGYF | TGTGCCAGCAGCCCCCTCAAGGATGGAGGGTACTTC
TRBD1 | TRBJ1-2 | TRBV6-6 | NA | CASSYEGQTNYGYTF | TGTGCCAGCAGTTACGAGGGACAGACTAACTATGGCTACACCTTC
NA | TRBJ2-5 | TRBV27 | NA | CASSPLDRRYQETQYF | TGTGCCAGCAGTCCCTTAGACAGGAGGTACCAAGAGACCCAGTACTTC
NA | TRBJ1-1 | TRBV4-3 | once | CASSQFLGTEAFF | TGCGCCAGCAGCCAGTTTCTGGGTACTGAAGCTTTCTTT
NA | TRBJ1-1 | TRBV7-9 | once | CASSTAVQREVRDF | TGTGCCAGCAGCACGGCTGTCCAAAGGGAGGTGCGGGACTTT
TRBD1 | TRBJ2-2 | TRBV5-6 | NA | CASDGTGGGELFF | TGTGCCAGCGACGGGACAGGGGGCGGGGAGCTGTTTTTT
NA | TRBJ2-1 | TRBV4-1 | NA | CASSQEMELADEQFF | TGCGCCAGCAGCCAAGAAATGGAGCTTGCGGACGAGCAGTTCTTC
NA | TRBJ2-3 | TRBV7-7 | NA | CASSPHSMADTQYF | TGTGCTAGCAGCCCCCACTCGATGGCAGATACGCAGTATTTT
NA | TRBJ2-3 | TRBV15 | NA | CATSRPAGSPTGDTQYF | TGTGCCACCAGCCGACCCGCCGGGAGCCCGACTGGAGATACGCAGTATTTT
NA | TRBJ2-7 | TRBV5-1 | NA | CASSLGVGHGYEQYF | TGCGCCAGCAGCTTGGGAGTGGGGCATGGTTACGAGCAGTACTTC
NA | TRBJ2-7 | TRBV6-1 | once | CASRAGLREGEQYF | TGTGCCAGCAGGGCCGGGCTCAGAGAAGGGGAGCAGTACTTC
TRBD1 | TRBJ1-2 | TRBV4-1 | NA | CASSQVSTGTAYGYTF | TGCGCCAGCAGCCAAGTATCAACCGGGACAGCATATGGCTACACCTTC
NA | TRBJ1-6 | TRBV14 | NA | CASSHGGNSPLHF | TGTGCCAGCAGCCACGGGGGGAATTCACCCCTCCACTTT
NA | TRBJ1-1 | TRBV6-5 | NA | CASSYSANTEAFF | TGTGCCAGCAGTTACTCTGCGAACACTGAAGCTTTCTTT
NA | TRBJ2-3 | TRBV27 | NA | CASSLRRVGDTQYF | TGTGCCAGCAGTTTACGCAGGGTGGGGGATACGCAGTATTTT
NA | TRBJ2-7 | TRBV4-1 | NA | CASSPRRAAYSYEQYF | TGCGCCAGCAGCCCTCGGAGGGCCGCTTACTCCTACGAGCAGTACTTC
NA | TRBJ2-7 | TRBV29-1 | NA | CSASDSYEQYF | TGCAGCGCTTCGGATTCCTACGAGCAGTACTTC
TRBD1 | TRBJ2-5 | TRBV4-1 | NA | CASSPQHTGEETQYF | TGCGCCAGCAGCCCCCAGCACACAGGGGAAGAGACCCAGTACTTC
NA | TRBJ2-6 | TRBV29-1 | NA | CSVEDLPSGANVLTF | TGCAGCGTTGAAGATCTCCCCTCTGGGGCCAACGTCCTGACTTTC
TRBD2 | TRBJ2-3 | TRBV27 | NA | CASSLGAGGPFRDTQYF | TGTGCCAGCAGTTTAGGGGCGGGGGGGCCATTTAGAGATACGCAGTATTTT
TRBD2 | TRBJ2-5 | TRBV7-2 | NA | CASSHGTSGGASLETQYF | TGTGCCAGCAGCCACGGGACTAGCGGGGGAGCCAGCCTAGAGACCCAGTACTTC
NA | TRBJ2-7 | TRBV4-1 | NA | CASSPDTGHYEQYF | TGCGCCAGCAGCCCAGATACGGGGCACTACGAGCAGTACTTC
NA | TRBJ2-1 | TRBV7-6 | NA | CASSLGSPLESEQFF | TGTGCCAGCAGCCTCGGGTCACCGCTTGAGTCGGAGCAGTTCTTC
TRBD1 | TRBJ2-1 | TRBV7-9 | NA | CASSPGQGVDNEQFF | TGTGCCAGCAGCCCGGGACAGGGTGTTGACAATGAGCAGTTCTTC
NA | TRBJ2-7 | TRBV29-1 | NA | CSVVLGVYEQYF | TGCAGCGTTGTTTTAGGGGTCTACGAGCAGTACTTC
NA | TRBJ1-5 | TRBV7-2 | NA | CASSLAGEGSNQPQHF | TGTGCCAGCAGCTTAGCGGGAGAAGGAAGCAATCAGCCCCAGCATTTT
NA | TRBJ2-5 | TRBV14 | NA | CASSQDGPAGPYQETQYF | TGTGCCAGCAGCCAAGACGGTCCGGCGGGGCCGTACCAAGAGACCCAGTACTTC
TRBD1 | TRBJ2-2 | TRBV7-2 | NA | CASSPGQGDELFF | TGTGCCAGCAGCCCGGGACAGGGAGATGAGCTGTTTTTT
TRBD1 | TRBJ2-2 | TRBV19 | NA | CASTPPQGVVTGELFF | TGTGCCAGTACCCCTCCACAGGGGGTTGTGACCGGGGAGCTGTTTTTT
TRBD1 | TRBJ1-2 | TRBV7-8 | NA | CASSLGTGQYGYTF | TGTGCCAGCAGCTTAGGGACAGGGCAATATGGCTACACCTTC
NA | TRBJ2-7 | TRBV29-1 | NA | CSVGLAGSYEQYF | TGCAGCGTTGGTCTAGCAGGATCCTACGAGCAGTACTTC
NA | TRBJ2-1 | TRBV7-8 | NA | CASSPSGGGPFYNEQFF | TGTGCCAGCAGCCCCTCGGGTGGCGGGCCTTTCTACAATGAGCAGTTCTTC
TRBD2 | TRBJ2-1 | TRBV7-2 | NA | CASSLLLAGGPTYNEQFF | TGTGCCAGCAGCTTATTGCTAGCGGGGGGGCCGACCTACAATGAGCAGTTCTTC
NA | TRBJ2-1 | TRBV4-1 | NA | CASSQEKIATDNEQFF | TGCGCCAGCAGCCAAGAGAAGATAGCGACAGACAATGAGCAGTTCTTC
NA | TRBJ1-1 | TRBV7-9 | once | CASSGDFTEAFF | TGTGCCAGCAGCGGCGATTTCACTGAAGCTTTCTTT
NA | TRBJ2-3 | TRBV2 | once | CASKTSAVNTDTQYF | TGTGCCAGCAAAACCTCGGCCGTCAACACAGATACGCAGTATTTT
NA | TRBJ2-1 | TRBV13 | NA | CASSPEGQALTIRQFF | TGTGCCAGCAGCCCCGAGGGCCAGGCCCTTACAATTAGGCAGTTCTTC
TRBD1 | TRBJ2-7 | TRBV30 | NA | CAWGPGQGYEQYF | TGTGCCTGGGGACCGGGACAGGGCTACGAGCAGTACTTC
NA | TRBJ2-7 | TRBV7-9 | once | CASSLSGDHEQYF | TGTGCCAGCAGCTTATCCGGGGACCACGAGCAGTACTTC
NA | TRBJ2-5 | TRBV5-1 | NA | CASSLGGTQYF | TGCGCCAGCAGCTTGGGTGGGACCCAGTACTTC
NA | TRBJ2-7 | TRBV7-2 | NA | CASSFFPGYEQYF | TGTGCCAGCAGCTTCTTCCCGGGCTACGAGCAGTACTTC